A single sample is the source of the 2 T cell receptor beta chains below, sequenced in a study of T cell responses to AZD1222 COVID-19 vaccine (dated by TCRdb to about 2021). According to the study, the label for this sample's time point signals: about 28 days (+/-7) after the second vaccine dose. Libraries were built with the immunoSEQ multiplex PCR assay. TCRdb stores this immuneACCESS table with in-frame sequences only. Part of the clones is absent; in the studies checked, under half of the shortfall reflects unresolved V genes, and no reason is known for the rest. In all, the sample holds about 140,000 clones, and around 93% of those were seen once. The leading ten clones occupy around 3.3% of the sample. The source material was peripheral blood, sampled 28 days after the second AZD1222 dose. These receptor sequences come from an adult who received the AZD1222 COVID-19 vaccine.

The J gene is TRBJ2-5, the V gene TRBV7-9; D unresolved. V was trimmed by 1 base and J by 3 bases, leaving 9 bases between them. The CDR3 spans 14 residues. CDR1 and CDR2 from the germline V gene are SEHNR and FQNEAQ (reference sequence). CDR3 DNA: TGTGCCAGCAGCTTAGGATTAAGAAAAGAGACCCAGTACTTC. Translating gives CASSLGLRKETQYF.

This chain links TRBV6-5 with TRBJ1-3; the match to TRBD1 covers 11 bases. The V gene's germline CDR1 is MNHEY and CDR2 SVGAGI. Trimming removed 10 bases from V and 0 bases from J; junction bases left unmatched: 5. The CDR3 extends over 15 amino acids. The CDR3 bases are TGTGCCACGCGGGGGACAGGGGGCTCTGGAAACACCATATATTTT. It codes for CATRGTGGSGNTIYF.